The next 5 T cell receptor beta chains were all read from a single sample in a study of blood T cell repertoires in COVID-19. Data came from immunoSEQ multiplex PCR; TCRdb stores just in-frame clones and leaves some out. The sample shows fewer than 85,000 clones, around 91% of them seen only once. Material for sequencing was peripheral blood. All receptors derive from a woman aged 45 to 65 in a cohort sampled during active COVID-19.

The V and J genes are TRBV28 and TRBJ1-2; tentative D call: TRBD1 (5 bases). Trimming left V 4 bases short and J 1 base short, with 13 bases between. The CDR3 is 15 amino acids. Germline V gives CDR1 MDHEN, CDR2 SYDVKM. As DNA, the CDR3 is TGTGCCAGCAGTTCCACCTATAGGGGTAACTATGGCTACACCTTC. Translation: CASSSTYRGNYGYTF.

This chain connects TRBV7-8 to TRBJ2-7, with a possible D match to TRBD1 (6 bases). Per germline, CDR1 SGHVS and CDR2 FQNEAQ. Trimming shortened V by 5 bases and J by 4 bases, and 12 bases separated the two germline ends. The CDR3 has 13 amino acids. The DNA for the CDR3 is TGTGCCAGCAGCCCTTCCAGGGGTTACGAGCAGTACTTC. Its protein is CASSPSRGYEQYF.

DNA for the CDR3: TGCAGCGTTCTTAGGGGTGAAAAACTGTTTTTT. It encodes CSVLRGEKLFF. The chain links TRBV29-1 to TRBJ1-4; a weak D match, TRBD1 (5 bases). V lost 5 bases, J lost 7 bases, and 8 bases lay in between. The CDR3 is made up of 11 amino acids. Germline V CDR1 and CDR2: SQVTM, ANQGSEA.

The chain employs TRBV3-1 (or the pseudogene TRBV3-2) and TRBJ2-2; tentative D call: TRBD1 (5 bases). Per germline, CDR1 LGHDT and CDR2 YNNKEL (reference sequence). Trimming shortened V by 3 bases and J by 15 bases, and 17 bases separated the two germline ends. The CDR3 consists of 13 residues. The CDR3 reads CASSHDRGPWMFF. CDR3 in DNA: TGTGCCAGCAGCCATGATAGGGGCCCCTGGATGTTTTTT.

The chain uses TRBV9 and TRBJ2-1; 7 nucleotides agree with TRBD2. V lost 4 bases to trimming and J lost 2 bases; unmatched junction nucleotides: 9. The CDR3 spans 16 residues. Germline CDR1 SGDLS, CDR2 YYNGEE. This CDR3 reads CASSPPVAGPYNEQFF. The CDR3, as DNA: TGTGCCAGCAGCCCCCCTGTAGCGGGCCCCTACAATGAGCAGTTCTTC.